This passage covers 17 T cell receptor beta chains from one sample sequenced in a study of cytomegalovirus exposure and HLA in healthy donors. PCR was performed using 60 Vbeta and 13 Jbeta primers. TCRdb's copy holds only in-frame clones and misses some; the assay was immunoSEQ multiplex PCR. The sample carries fewer than 100,000 clones, more than 70% recorded once. The source material was PBMCs. The source of these receptors is a male donor in good health and CMV-seropositive.

V gene TRBV27 combines with J gene TRBJ2-1; 9 bases match TRBD2. This CDR3 comprises 17 residues. Germline V gene sequence: CDR1 MNHEY, CDR2 SMNVEV (reference sequence). The V segment lost 3 bases and the J segment 7 bases; nucleotides outside the gene matches: 13. This CDR3 is CASSLGGRAEWGNEQFF. CDR3 nucleotides: TGTGCCAGCAGTTTGGGCGGGAGGGCCGAATGGGGGAATGAGCAGTTCTTC.

The chain recombines TRBV9 with TRBJ2-1, with TRBD1 matching 7 bases. CDR3 size: 16 residues. The V segment lost 0 bases and the J segment 3 bases; nucleotides outside the gene matches: 6. Germline V lookup: CDR1 SGDLS, CDR2 YYNGEE. DNA of the CDR3: TGTGCCAGCAGCGTAGAGGGGACAGATTACTACAATGAGCAGTTCTTC. Protein product: CASSVEGTDYYNEQFF.

This clone was detected only a few times. The rearrangement joins TRBV6-6 to TRBJ1-2; D uncertain. The CDR3 covers 16 residues. Trimming removed 6 bases from V and 2 bases from J, with 19 bases in between. CDR1 and CDR2 from the germline V gene are MNHNY and SVGAGI (reference sequence). CDR3 loop: CASSPVRVLPNYGYTF. CDR3 nucleotides: TGTGCCAGCAGCCCCGTGAGGGTGCTTCCGAACTATGGCTACACCTTC.

This clone has more than one count but fewer than ten. The chain couples TRBV5-1 to TRBJ2-3; 7 bases agree with TRBD2. CDR3 length: 16 amino acids. With 3 bases clipped from V and 1 base from J, the junction kept 8 bases outside the gene matches. Looked up from germline, CDR1 is SGHRS and CDR2 is YFSETQ. The CDR3 DNA reads TGCGCCAGCAGCTCTAGCGGTCTAAGGGGCACAGATACGCAGTATTTT. It encodes CASSSSGLRGTDTQYF.

This clone was picked up one time. The chain has TRBV6-1 and TRBJ2-2, with D unclear. The CDR3 totals 12 residues. The germline V gene encodes CDR1 MNHNS and CDR2 SASEGT. V lost 1 base, J lost 5 bases, and 2 bases lay in between. CDR3 region: CASSEVTGELFF. In nucleotides, the CDR3 is TGTGCCAGCAGTGAAGTAACCGGGGAGCTGTTTTTT.

The chain has TRBV30 and TRBJ1-3; D is possibly TRBD1 (5 bases). V was cut by 4 bases and J by 2 bases, with 9 bases left in between. The germline gives CDR1 GTSNPN, CDR2 SVGIG (reference sequence). This CDR3 contains 13 residues. CDR3 bases: TGTGCCTGGAACCAGGGTACTGGAAACACCATATATTTT. This encodes CAWNQGTGNTIYF.

V and J are TRBV27 and TRBJ2-1, with 11 nucleotides matching TRBD2. The CDR3 runs 16 residues. Looked up from germline, CDR1 is MNHEY and CDR2 is SMNVEV (reference sequence). Trimming took 5 bases from V and 4 from J; bases not matched to a gene: 7. The CDR3 is CASSVQLAGVYNEQFF. The CDR3 bases are TGTGCCAGCAGTGTACAACTAGCGGGAGTTTACAATGAGCAGTTCTTC.

The chain links TRBV29-1 to TRBJ2-7, with a weak D call TRBD1 (5 bases). The CDR3 totals 12 residues. Trimming took off 0 bases at V and 4 bases at J, with 7 bases between the two ends. Germline V gives CDR1 SQVTM, CDR2 ANQGSEA. The CDR3: CSVEDRQYEQYF. The CDR3 DNA sequence: TGCAGCGTTGAAGATCGACAGTACGAGCAGTACTTC.

This clone was found once. This chain links TRBV30 with TRBJ1-1; no clear D gene. This CDR3 has 11 residues. V shed 2 bases and J shed 5 bases, with 6 bases lying between them. The germline gives CDR1 GTSNPN, CDR2 SVGIG (reference sequence). In nucleotides, the CDR3 is TGTGCCTGGAGTCCTATTACTGAAGCTTTCTTT. Protein: CAWSPITEAFF.

The V and J genes are TRBV27 and TRBJ2-6, with 8 bases identical to TRBD1. Germline assignment: CDR1 MNHEY and CDR2 SMNVEV (reference sequence). This CDR3 has 18 residues. V was pared by 1 base and J by 1 base, with 6 bases of the junction left unmatched. CDR3 residues: CASSLLFRGQSGANVLTF. The CDR3 DNA follows: TGTGCCAGCAGTTTATTGTTCAGGGGGCAATCTGGGGCCAACGTCCTGACTTTC. The full variable domain, its missing parts supplied by reference TRBV27 and TRBJ2-6, is EAQVTQNPRYLITVTGKKLTVTCSQNMNHEYMSWYRQDPGLGLRQIYYSMNVEVTDKGDVPEGYKVSRKEKRNFPLILESPSPNQTSLYFCASSLLFRGQSGANVLTFGAGSRLTVL.

V usage is TRBV29-1 and J usage is TRBJ2-1; 7 bases are a match to TRBD1. This CDR3 has 14 amino acids. The V and J ends lost 6 bases and 6 bases, in that order; junction bases with no gene match: 11. Per germline, CDR1 SQVTM and CDR2 ANQGSEA. The CDR3 reads CSVKPGTVLNEQFF. The CDR3 bases are TGCAGCGTGAAACCCGGGACAGTGCTCAATGAGCAGTTCTTC.

The V call is TRBV2, the J call TRBJ1-5; D may be TRBD1 (5 bases). CDR3 length: 14 residues. Per the germline V gene, CDR1 is SNHLY and CDR2 is FYNNEI. The V end was cut by 4 bases, the J end by 4 bases, with 11 bases between. The CDR3 protein is CASSVGQQNQPQHF. The DNA for the CDR3 is TGTGCCAGCAGTGTGGGGCAGCAAAATCAGCCCCAGCATTTT.

The rearrangement links TRBV10-3 to TRBJ2-2; no firm D call. This CDR3 contains 12 residues. V lost 2 bases and J 7 bases, leaving 5 bases between the germline ends. Per germline, CDR1 ENHRY and CDR2 SYGVKD. The CDR3 loop reads CAISEEYGELFF. The CDR3 DNA is TGTGCCATCAGTGAGGAGTACGGGGAGCTGTTTTTT.

J is TRBJ2-7 and V is TRBV6-5; the D gene is possibly TRBD1 (5 bases). Germline CDR1 is MNHEY and CDR2 is SVGAGI. This CDR3 region has 11 residues. V lost 6 bases, J lost 7 bases, and 10 bases lay in between. The CDR3 coding sequence is TGTGCCAGCAGAGAAGGGGATGAGCAGTACTTC. Its protein is CASREGDEQYF.

This clone was seen a few times. The gene calls are TRBV28 and TRBJ2-3; possible D gene TRBD2, 5 bases. Trimming shortened V by 5 bases and J by 6 bases, and 18 bases separated the two germline ends. Germline V gene lookup returns CDR1 MDHEN and CDR2 SYDVKM. The CDR3 has 15 amino acids. The CDR3 bases are TGTGCCAGCAGTCCCTCGGCTAGCCCCTCGGATACGCAGTATTTT. It specifies CASSPSASPSDTQYF.

The chain links TRBV7-8 to TRBJ2-3; a weak D match, TRBD2 (6 bases). Germline V lookup: CDR1 SGHVS, CDR2 FQNEAQ. Trimming removed 1 base from V and 2 bases from J, with 10 bases in between. CDR3 length equals 15 residues. The CDR3 DNA reads TGTGCCAGCAGCTTAGGGACTAAAGACACAGATACGCAGTATTTT. Its protein is CASSLGTKDTDTQYF.

The rearrangement joins TRBV7-6 to TRBJ1-6; no clear D gene. The length of the CDR3 is 16 residues. The V gene lost 4 bases and the J gene lost 0 bases, with 10 bases spanning the gap. The V gene's germline CDR1 is SGHVS and CDR2 FNYEAQ. CDR3 sequence: CASSSKQSSYNSPLHF. CDR3 nucleotides: TGTGCCAGCAGCTCAAAACAAAGCTCCTATAATTCACCCCTCCACTTT.